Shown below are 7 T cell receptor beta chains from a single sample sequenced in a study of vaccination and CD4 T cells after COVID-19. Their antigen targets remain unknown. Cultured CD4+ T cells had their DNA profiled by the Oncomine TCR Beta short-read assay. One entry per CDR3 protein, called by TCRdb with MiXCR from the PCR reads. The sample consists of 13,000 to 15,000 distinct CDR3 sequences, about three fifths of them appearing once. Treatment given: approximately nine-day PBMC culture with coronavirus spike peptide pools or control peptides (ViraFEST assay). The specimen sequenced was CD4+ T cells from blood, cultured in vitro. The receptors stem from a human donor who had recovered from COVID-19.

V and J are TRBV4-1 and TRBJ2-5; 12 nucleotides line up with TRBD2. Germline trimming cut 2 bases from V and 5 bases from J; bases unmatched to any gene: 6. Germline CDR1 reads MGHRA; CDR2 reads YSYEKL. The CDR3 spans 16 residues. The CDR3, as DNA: TGCGCCAGCAGCCAACCCGGACTAGCGGGGTGGGAGACCCAGTACTTC. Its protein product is CASSQPGLAGWETQYF.

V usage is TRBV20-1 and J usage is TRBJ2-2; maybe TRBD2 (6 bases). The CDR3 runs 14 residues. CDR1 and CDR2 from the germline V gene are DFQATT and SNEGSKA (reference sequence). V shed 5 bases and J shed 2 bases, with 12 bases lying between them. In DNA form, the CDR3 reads TGCAGTGCTGCCGGGACTGTAAACACCGGGGAGCTGTTTTTT. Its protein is CSAAGTVNTGELFF.

CDR3 loop: CNAPRDGSTDTQYF. The DNA of the CDR3 is TGCAATGCCCCTCGCGACGGCAGCACAGATACGCAGTATTTT. The rearrangement links TRBV20-1 to TRBJ2-3; D call uncertain. Germline assignment: CDR1 DFQATT and CDR2 SNEGSKA (reference sequence). CDR3 length: 14 residues.

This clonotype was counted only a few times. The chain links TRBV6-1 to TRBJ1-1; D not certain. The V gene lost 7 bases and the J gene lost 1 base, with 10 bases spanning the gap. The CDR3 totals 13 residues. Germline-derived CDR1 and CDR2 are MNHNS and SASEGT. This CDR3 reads CASIPTGNTEAFF. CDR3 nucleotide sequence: TGTGCCAGCATTCCGACGGGGAACACTGAAGCTTTCTTT.

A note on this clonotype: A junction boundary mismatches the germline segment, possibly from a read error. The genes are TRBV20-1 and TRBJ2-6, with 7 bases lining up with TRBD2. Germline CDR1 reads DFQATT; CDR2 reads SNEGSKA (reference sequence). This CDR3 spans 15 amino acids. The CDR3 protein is CSARSGGSGANVLTF. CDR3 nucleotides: TGCAGCGCTAGATCGGGGGGCTCTGGGGCCAACGTCCTGACTTTC.

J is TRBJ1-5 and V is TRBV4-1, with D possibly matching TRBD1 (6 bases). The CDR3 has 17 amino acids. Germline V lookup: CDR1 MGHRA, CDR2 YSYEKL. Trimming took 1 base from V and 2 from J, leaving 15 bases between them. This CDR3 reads CASSQAVLQGGNQPQHF. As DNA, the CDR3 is TGCGCCAGCAGCCAAGCGGTTCTACAGGGCGGCAATCAGCCCCAGCATTTT.

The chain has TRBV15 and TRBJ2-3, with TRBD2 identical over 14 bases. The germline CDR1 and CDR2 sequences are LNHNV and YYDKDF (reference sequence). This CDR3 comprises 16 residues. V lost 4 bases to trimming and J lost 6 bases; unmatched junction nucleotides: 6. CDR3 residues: CATSTRTSGGRDTQYF. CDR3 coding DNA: TGTGCCACCAGCACCCGGACTAGCGGGGGGAGGGATACGCAGTATTTT.